Listed below are T cell receptor beta chains from one sample, sequenced in a study of cytomegalovirus exposure and HLA in healthy donors. Measured with immunoSEQ multiplex PCR; TCRdb has only the in-frame clones, and not every one. This specimen shows tens of thousands of clones; the ten leading clones hold approximately 2.2%. Sequencing input: PBMCs. The origin of the receptors is a female donor in good health and CMV-seronegative. The CDR3 runs from the conserved cysteine through the conserved F or W. D genes are given only for firm matches. The size field is filled for only some rows; it gives once, few, many or a size class.

>TRBD1|TRBJ1-2|TRBV30|.
CAWRGQGVRGGYTF
TGTGCCTGGAGGGGACAGGGGGTAAGGGGTGGCTACACCTTC
>.|TRBJ2-7|TRBV7-2|.
CASSSVRRGFYEQYF
TGTGCCAGCAGCTCGGTGCGGCGGGGTTTCTACGAGCAGTACTTC
>TRBD1|TRBJ1-1|TRBV9|.
CASSVGWDRVLNTEAFF
TGTGCCAGCAGCGTAGGCTGGGACAGAGTTTTGAACACTGAAGCTTTCTTT
>.|TRBJ2-7|TRBV7-9|.
CASSLDPGFYEQYF
TGTGCCAGCAGCTTGGACCCGGGATTCTACGAGCAGTACTTC
>TRBD1|TRBJ1-1|TRBV6-5|.
CASSYSGQIRTEAFF
TGTGCCAGCAGTTACTCGGGACAGATTCGCACTGAAGCTTTCTTT
>TRBD1|TRBJ1-2|TRBV4-2|.
CASSPRGTGGNYGYTF
TGTGCCAGCAGCCCTCGAGGGACAGGGGGCAACTATGGCTACACCTTC
>.|TRBJ1-6|TRBV4-3|.
CASSVGTYNSPLHF
TGCGCCAGCAGCGTAGGGACTTATAATTCACCCCTCCACTTT
>.|TRBJ1-3|TRBV5-1|.
CASSLGQVSSGNTIYF
TGCGCCAGCAGCTTGGGACAGGTCTCCTCTGGAAACACCATATATTTT
>.|TRBJ2-6|TRBV4-3|.
CASSQESEGNGANVLTF
TGCGCCAGCAGCCAAGAATCAGAGGGCAATGGGGCCAACGTCCTGACTTTC
>.|TRBJ1-1|TRBV19|.
CASSIRFRGDTEAFF
TGTGCCAGTAGTATCCGGTTTCGGGGTGACACTGAAGCTTTCTTT
>TRBD1|TRBJ2-3|TRBV6-5|.
CASSYVGQGSDTQYF
TGTGCCAGCAGTTACGTAGGACAGGGCTCAGATACGCAGTATTTT
>TRBD2|TRBJ2-1|TRBV30|.
CAWSVRVAGGKYNEQFF
TGTGCCTGGAGTGTACGCGTAGCGGGAGGGAAGTACAATGAGCAGTTCTTC
>TRBD1|TRBJ2-7|TRBV6-5|.
CASRLAGQGDYEQYF
TGTGCCAGCAGACTTGCGGGACAGGGGGACTACGAGCAGTACTTC
>.|TRBJ1-1|TRBV5-6|.
CASSLEMGEAEAFF
TGTGCCAGCAGCTTGGAAATGGGAGAGGCTGAAGCTTTCTTT
>TRBD1|TRBJ1-2|TRBV5-1|.
CASAQTGNYGYTF
TGCGCCAGCGCTCAGACAGGGAACTATGGCTACACCTTC
>.|TRBJ1-5|TRBV28|.
CASSLSGRGGNQPQHF
TGTGCCAGCAGTTTATCTGGCAGGGGCGGCAATCAGCCCCAGCATTTT
>.|TRBJ2-7|TRBV6-5|.
CASSYELGQPYEQYF
TGTGCCAGCAGTTACGAATTGGGCCAGCCTTACGAGCAGTACTTC
>TRBD1|TRBJ2-7|TRBV5-1|.
CASSLGGQAYEQYF
TGCGCCAGCAGCTTGGGGGGACAGGCCTACGAGCAGTACTTC
>.|TRBJ1-2|TRBV5-1|.
CASSFGGARDYGYTF
TGCGCCAGCAGCTTCGGGGGGGCCAGGGACTATGGCTACACCTTC
>TRBD2|TRBJ2-7|TRBV29-1|.
CSVAGRASGRFRNEQYF
TGCAGCGTCGCCGGGAGGGCTAGCGGGAGATTTAGGAACGAGCAGTACTTC
>TRBD2|TRBJ2-5|TRBV9|.
CASSTLAGGPLETQYF
TGTGCCAGCAGCACCCTAGCGGGGGGGCCTTTGGAGACCCAGTACTTC
>TRBD1|TRBJ2-4|TRBV6-1|.
CASSLTGGPQYF
TGTGCCAGCAGTCTGACAGGGGGCCCTCAGTACTTC
>TRBD1|TRBJ2-7|TRBV29-1|.
CSVGRGPYEQYF
TGCAGCGTTGGCAGGGGGCCCTACGAGCAGTACTTC
>TRBD1|TRBJ2-7|TRBV7-9|.
CASSSDRGRPYEQYF
TGTGCCAGCAGCTCCGACAGGGGTCGGCCCTACGAGCAGTACTTC
>.|TRBJ2-1|TRBV9|.
CASSVASSSYEQFF
TGTGCCAGCAGCGTAGCTTCTAGCAGTTATGAGCAGTTCTTC
>.|TRBJ2-3|TRBV30|.
CAGSVLAGGTDTQYF
TGTGCCGGGAGTGTCCTCGCAGGGGGCACAGATACGCAGTATTTT
>TRBD1|TRBJ2-2|TRBV4-2|.
CATGGRTGANTGELFF
TGTGCCACCGGGGGAAGGACAGGGGCGAACACCGGGGAGCTGTTTTTT
>TRBD1|TRBJ2-7|TRBV6-5|.
CASSYSTGGPYEQYF
TGTGCCAGCAGTTACTCGACAGGGGGCCCCTACGAGCAGTACTTC
>TRBD2|TRBJ2-7|TRBV25-1|.
CASSQGLVGEQYF
TGTGCCAGCAGTCAGGGACTAGTGGGTGAGCAGTACTTC
>.|TRBJ1-1|TRBV5-1|.
CASSVEPNTEAFF
TGCGCCAGCAGTGTAGAACCGAACACTGAAGCTTTCTTT
>TRBD2|TRBJ2-5|TRBV5-6|.
CASTLLAGGEETQYF
TGTGCCAGCACCCTACTAGCGGGGGGCGAGGAGACCCAGTACTTC
>TRBD1|TRBJ1-1|TRBV13|medium-sized
CASLNFRDRGSNTEAFF
TGTGCCAGCCTTAATTTTCGGGACAGGGGATCGAACACTGAAGCTTTCTTT
>TRBD2|TRBJ2-7|TRBV6-6|.
CASSIAGGPYEQYF
TGTGCCAGCAGTATAGCGGGAGGCCCCTACGAGCAGTACTTC
>TRBD2|TRBJ2-7|TRBV14|.
CASSQVWGGSYEQYF
TGTGCCAGCAGCCAAGTGTGGGGGGGATCGTACGAGCAGTACTTC
>.|TRBJ1-3|TRBV7-9|.
CASSLPGTPRVSSGNTIYF
TGTGCCAGCAGCTTACCCGGGACACCAAGAGTAAGCTCTGGAAACACCATATATTTT
>.|TRBJ2-7|TRBV9|.
CASSVGVEPYEQYF
TGTGCCAGCAGCGTAGGAGTCGAGCCCTACGAGCAGTACTTC
>TRBD1|TRBJ1-2|TRBV30|.
CAWIPDRGAYGYTF
TGTGCCTGGATCCCGGACAGGGGAGCCTATGGCTACACCTTC
>.|TRBJ2-2|TRBV13|.
CASSPTRAGELFF
TGTGCCAGCAGCCCCACGAGGGCCGGGGAGCTGTTTTTT